Described below is a single TCR beta chain sequence and its context. Its binding antigen is unknown. Per-base qualities were not stored, and no clone one base away is much larger. The cohort was made up of about 610 healthy bone marrow donors. At the time of sampling, all cohort members were nominally healthy, though unrecorded immune exposures were likely present. The donor tested CMV seronegative, placing the donor among the approximately 400 seronegative members of the cohort. A peripheral blood sample was collected from each donor, and TCR beta sequencing was performed on peripheral blood mononuclear cells. Genomic DNA extraction from the blood cell samples was performed with the Qiagen DNeasy Blood Extraction Kit. CDR1 and CDR2 (SEHNR, FQNEAQ) derive from the germline V gene (reference sequence). From cysteine to phenylalanine, the CDR3 is 18 amino acids long. The only DNA kept is the CDR3, 54 bases in frame from the first base. Trimming takes 5 bases off V and 2 bases off J; junction bases not matched to a gene: 9.

This entry comes from a study of cytomegalovirus exposure and HLA in healthy donors (TCRdb year 2017). At the level of the whole study: An earlier analysis of around 600 of the donors reported 250 to 350 Gb of sequence data and more than 90 million unique TCR beta sequences from 150 million to 200 million T cells. Every discovery cohort repertoire had been produced on one sequencing platform. Typing coverage differed by locus: A, B, C, DRB1 and DQB1 were typed in roughly 629-630 donors, DQA1 in 522, DPA1 in nearly 610, and DPB1 in around 440. Along with the roughly 670-subject first cohort, a separate validation cohort of more than 90 different subjects was used. Rather than using new phenotypic data, the later analysis identified candidate immune exposures from TCR beta sequences and from how often those sequences occurred across donors. To decide whether each TCR beta V gene segment behaved as functional or pseudogenic, an earlier analysis of approximately 620 of the donors relied on high-throughput TCR beta sequencing. Across roughly 420 genotyped donors of the cohort, an average of approximately 240,000 unique TCR beta nucleotide sequences per donor were sequenced, and approximately 17% of those sequences were non-productive. Alongside the repertoire data, information on donor age, sex, ethnicity and CMV serostatus was compiled. A later analysis re-analyzed previously published TCR beta repertoires from about 730 donors and added high-resolution HLA genotyping to study TCR occurrence patterns. Approximately 310 gigabases of sequencing data and around 87 million unique TCR sequences were included in an early release covering roughly 600 HLA-typed donors. High-throughput TCR immunosequencing, statistical association of individual TCRs with disease status, and machine learning were combined to predict cytomegalovirus infection status. Four or five DR-DQ haplotypes were handled as single units for association and clustering because linkage in the cohort was strong. The study profiled the T cell repertoires of 500 to 800 subjects by immunosequencing and related them to cytomegalovirus serostatus. The genetic ancestry cluster associated with self-reported Caucasian donors included over 65% of the approximately 410 genotyped donors. Class I and class II HLA loci were covered by the typing at four-digit resolution. The study was designed to test whether signatures of past pathogen exposure could be identified by cataloging public T cell receptors. A later genetic analysis took genome-wide SNP genotypes for about 55% of the 666 donors and used that subset as a discovery cohort. The investigation overall reported the following: In a later genetic analysis, fewer N-insertions in productive TCRs were reported among donors in an Asian-associated ancestry cluster than the roughly 640-donor mean. Across donors, most TCR sequences were observed very rarely, whereas some public TCRs were present in many individuals. According to a later analysis, parvovirus B19, influenza, CMV and Epstein-Barr virus appeared linked to several top co-occurrence clusters. Specific HLA alleles were associated with over 15,000 TCR beta sequences at a false discovery rate of 0.05 in a later analysis. Only TCR beta chains were sequenced in this cohort, and the absence of alpha or paired-chain data limited detectable features. In vitro tests confirmed that a few of the cytomegalovirus-associated TCR beta chains recognize cytomegalovirus antigens. A cluster of highly shared sequence variants was judged likely to be a technical artifact of the sequencing pipeline. An earlier analysis of 587 of the donors showed that most TCR beta V segments appeared in productive rearrangements either about 90% or about 30% of the time, which broadly matched IMGT annotations. In a later analysis, HLA-associated TCR beta chains showed more clonal expansion and lower generation probabilities than non-associated chains that were equally common. In a later analysis, TCR association rates were found to vary across HLA loci, with the most associated TCRs seen for DRB1 alleles and the fewest for HLA-C alleles. Linkage disequilibrium might explain the correlated functional status among segregating V segments, but an unknown experimental factor could not be ruled out. The authors suggested that the approach could potentially be generalized to other disease states and immunological phenotypes. Assigning TCR associations to individual alleles was difficult when HLA alleles, especially DR and DQ, strongly co-occurred. A total of around 150 TCR beta chains were listed by the study as associated with cytomegalovirus. Presence/absence analyses assumed roughly uniform sequencing depth across donors, an assumption that may not hold. Because the 87-base-pair reads could not distinguish some IMGT-functional V segments, including TRBV6-2 and TRBV6-3, those segments were excluded. A further reported finding was that TCR beta sequences accurately predicted the HLA-A and HLA-B alleles for most subjects in the first cohort. The only immune exposure information available for the cohort was CMV serostatus. In both the original and validation cohorts, the classifier was reported to diagnose cytomegalovirus status with high specificity and sensitivity. Because HLA typing was unavailable for some donors at each locus, only the typed subset was used in association tests. Because counts were too low, approximately 15 rarely observed V segments, including chromosome 9 orphons, were excluded from the earlier analysis of roughly 580 of the donors. An association between a missense DCLRE1C variant and V-gene and J-gene trimming of TCR beta chains was found in a later genetic analysis and replicated in an independent cohort. According to a later analysis, most CMV-associated TCR beta chains appeared to be HLA-restricted, and the HLA associations seemed to be driven largely by CMV exposure.

Libraries were prepared through the immunoSEQ multiplex PCR assay. The multiplex PCR relied on a mix of 60 forward primers for TCR Vbeta segments and 13 reverse primers for TCR Jbeta segments. The CDR3 region of rearranged TCR beta genes was amplified from genomic DNA by a multiplex PCR assay. On the Illumina HiSeq System, the amplified TCR beta libraries were sequenced as 87-base-pair reads. The published analysis was carried out like this. A later analysis counted about 80 million unique TCR beta chains across the 666 repertoires, and 9.5 million to 11 million of these chains were shared by at least two donors. Raw reads were error-corrected and collapsed into unique sequences with a nearest-neighbor algorithm that merged closely related sequences to remove PCR and sequencing errors. V, D and J gene segments were assigned by aligning CDR3 sequences to IMGT reference sequences. Each retained sequence needed at least a six-nucleotide match to both a V gene segment and a J gene segment. A rearrangement counted as productive if the CDR3 had no stop codons and remained in frame with V and J, and every other rearrangement counted as non-productive. Following IMGT convention, CDR3 was defined as the stretch from the second conserved V-encoded cysteine to the conserved J-encoded phenylalanine. The earlier analysis of a few hundred of the donors excluded any sequence lacking an unambiguous match to a single V gene segment. An earlier analysis of 550 to 650 of the donors classified V segments as functional when productive rearrangements were above 56.7% and as segregating when the standard deviation between donors was above 5%. To diagnose cytomegalovirus status from the catalog of TCR beta chain sequences, a statistical classification framework was built. A later analysis assigned V and J genes by comparing TCR nucleotide sequences with IMGT/GENE-DB human TR gene sequences. Using the TCRdist pipeline, a later analysis assigned CDR3 sequences along with most-parsimonious VDJ recombination scenarios. In a later analysis, each TCR beta chain was defined by its CDR3 amino acid sequence together with its V-gene family, and reads without a unique V-gene family were excluded. As a way to deal with suspected cross-contamination and a sequencing artifact, a later analysis dropped hundreds of nucleotide sequences that were highly shared and had low generation probability. For each public chain, a later analysis derived a clonal expansion index from normalized ranks of inferred template counts within each repertoire. Generation probabilities in a later analysis came from a VDJ recombination model fitted to out-of-frame rearrangements, and those results were checked against IGoR. Hypergeometric tests were used in a later analysis to score TCR-TCR, TCR-HLA and TCR-CMV co-occurrence, with a repertoire-size bias correction applied to the TCR pairs. False discovery rates were estimated in a later analysis by permuting HLA or CMV assignments 20 times. In a later analysis, co-occurring TCRs were grouped using DBSCAN, and TCRdist sequence similarity was added for clustering within HLA-allele-positive subsets. Co-occurrence clustering excluded repertoires with fewer than 30,000 or more than 120,000 public chains, plus five with anomalous nucleotide sharing. This is the immuneACCESS table as TCRdb keeps it, with only in-frame sequences that have V and J called. A part of the clones is gone; compared with another copy, unresolved V genes explain less than half, and the rest is unexplained. Clone size and V and J calls were adopted from that table, with D and trimming inferred from the DNA. This sample holds around 160,000 clones; roughly 77% were observed only once. Roughly 5% of the sample is in the top ten clones.

The sequencing sample was made of PBMCs. The chain links TRBV7-9 with TRBJ2-6; TRBD1 lines up with 10 middle nucleotides. This TCR was sampled from a male donor in good health and CMV-seronegative. The nucleotide sequence is TGTGCCAGCAGCCTGATACTGACAGGGGGCGCTGGGGCCAACGTCCTGACTTTC. It encodes CASSLILTGGAGANVLTF.